Detailed here is one T cell receptor beta chain. TCRdb keeps only in-frame clones here, not all; method: immunoSEQ multiplex PCR. The sample lists some 300,000 clones, 85% to 90% occurring once. CDR1 is SGHAT, CDR2 FQNNGV, per germline. Trimming cost V 1 base and J 6 bases; bases outside gene matches: 1. The CDR3 is made up of 14 amino acids. These data come from a study of blood T cell repertoires in COVID-19. The sequenced sample consisted of PBMCs or T cells enriched from blood (not recorded which). The origin of this receptor is a woman aged 45-65 years who had been exposed to COVID-19. The V call is TRBV11-2, the J call TRBJ2-4, with 9 bases lining up with TRBD1. The CDR3 loop reads CASSLVGQGNIQYF. CDR3 nucleotides: TGTGCCAGCAGCTTAGTGGGACAGGGAAACATTCAGTACTTC.